This T cell receptor beta chain was captured by sequencing in a study of blood T cells in healthy people across ages. General study points: Per million T cells, TCR beta diversity dropped about linearly as age rose. Diversity was estimated from one million T cells, and these estimates were considered underestimates.

Whenever a sample was processed, at least 6 million PBMCs were isolated. Trimming at V came to 2 bases and at J to 7 bases, leaving 9 bases not matched to a gene. Germline-derived CDR1 and CDR2 are LGHDT and YNNKEL (reference sequence). The CDR3 is made up of 15 amino acids. Comments on this clonotype: Its antigen is unknown.

For the second PCR, which ran for roughly 7 to 11 cycles, a sample-barcoded 5' primer and a J-beta primer mix were used. In TCRdb, the 5' RACE reads were re-called with MiXCR into one record per CDR3 protein. The sample contains about 620,000 distinct CDR3 sequences, roughly half of which appear only once. The chain uses TRBV3-1 and TRBJ2-5; TRBD1 aligns across 8 bases. The sequence derives from a woman over 75 in good health. Sequencing was done on a sample of blood. The CDR3 spells CASSQRTGSLGTQYF. In DNA form, the CDR3 reads TGTGCCAGCAGCCAAAGGACAGGGTCCTTGGGGACCCAGTACTTC.